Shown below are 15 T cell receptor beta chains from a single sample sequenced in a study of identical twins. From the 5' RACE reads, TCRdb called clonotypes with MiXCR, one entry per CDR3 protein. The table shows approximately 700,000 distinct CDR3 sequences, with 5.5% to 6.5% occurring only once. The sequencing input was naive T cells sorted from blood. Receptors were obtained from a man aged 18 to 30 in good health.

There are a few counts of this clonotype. The CDR3 loop is CASSSRQYSNYGYTF. The DNA for the CDR3 is TGTGCCAGCAGCTCCCGACAGTATTCTAACTATGGCTACACCTTC. The chain carries TRBV7-9 and TRBJ1-2, with a possible D match to TRBD1 (5 bases). The CDR3 sequence is 15 residues long. CDR1 is SEHNR and CDR2 is FQNEAQ in the germline V gene (reference sequence). Deletions cut 4 bases from V and 0 bases from J, with 12 bases between. The full variable domain, its missing parts supplied by reference TRBV7-9 and TRBJ1-2, is DTGVSQNPRHKITKRGQNVTFRCDPISEHNRLYWYRQTLGQGPEFLTYFQNEAQLEKSRLLSDRFSAERPKGSFSTLEIQRTEQGDSAMYLCASSSRQYSNYGYTFGSGTRLTVV.

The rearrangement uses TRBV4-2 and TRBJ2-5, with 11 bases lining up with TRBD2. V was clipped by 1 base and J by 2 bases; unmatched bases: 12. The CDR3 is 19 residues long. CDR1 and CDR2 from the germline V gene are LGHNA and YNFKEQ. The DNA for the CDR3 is TGTGCCAGCAGCCAAGGACGCGGGACTAGCGGTACCGAACAAGAGACCCAGTACTTC. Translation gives CASSQGRGTSGTEQETQYF.

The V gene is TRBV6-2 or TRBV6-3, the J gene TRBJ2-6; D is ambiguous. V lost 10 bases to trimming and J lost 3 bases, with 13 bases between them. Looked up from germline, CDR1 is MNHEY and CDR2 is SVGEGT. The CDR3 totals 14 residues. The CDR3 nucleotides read TGTGCCACTAGACTCGAGTATGGGGCCAACGTCCTGACTTTC. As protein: CATRLEYGANVLTF.

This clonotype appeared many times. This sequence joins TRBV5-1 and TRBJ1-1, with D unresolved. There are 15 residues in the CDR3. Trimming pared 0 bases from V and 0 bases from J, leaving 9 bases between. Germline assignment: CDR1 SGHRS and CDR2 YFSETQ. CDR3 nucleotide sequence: TGCGCCAGCAGCTTGGCCACGGGGTTGAACACTGAAGCTTTCTTT. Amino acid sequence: CASSLATGLNTEAFF.

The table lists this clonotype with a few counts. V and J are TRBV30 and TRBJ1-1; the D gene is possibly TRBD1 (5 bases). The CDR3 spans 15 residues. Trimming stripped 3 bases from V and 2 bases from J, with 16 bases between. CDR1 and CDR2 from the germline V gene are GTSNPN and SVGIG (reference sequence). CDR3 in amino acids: CAWRGLGRDNTEAFF. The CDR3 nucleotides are TGTGCCTGGAGAGGTTTGGGCAGGGATAACACTGAAGCTTTCTTT.

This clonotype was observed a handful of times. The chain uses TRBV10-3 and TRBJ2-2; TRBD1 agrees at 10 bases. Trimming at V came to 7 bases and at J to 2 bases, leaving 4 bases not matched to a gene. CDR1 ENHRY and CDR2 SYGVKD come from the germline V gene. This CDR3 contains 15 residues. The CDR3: CAITRTGGNTGELFF. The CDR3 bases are TGTGCCATCACTCGGACAGGGGGAAACACCGGGGAGCTGTTTTTT.

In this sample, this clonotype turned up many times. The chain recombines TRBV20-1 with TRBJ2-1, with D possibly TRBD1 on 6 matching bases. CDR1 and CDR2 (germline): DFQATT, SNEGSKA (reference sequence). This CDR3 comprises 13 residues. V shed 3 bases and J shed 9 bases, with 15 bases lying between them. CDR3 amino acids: CSASRQEAGEQFF. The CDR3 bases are TGCAGTGCTAGCCGACAGGAGGCGGGTGAGCAGTTCTTC.

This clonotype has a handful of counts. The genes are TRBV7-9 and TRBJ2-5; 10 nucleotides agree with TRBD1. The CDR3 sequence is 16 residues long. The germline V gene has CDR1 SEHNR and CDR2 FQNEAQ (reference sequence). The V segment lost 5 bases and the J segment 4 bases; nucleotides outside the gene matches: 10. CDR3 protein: CASSLIWDRGGETQYF. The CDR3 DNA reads TGTGCCAGCAGCCTAATCTGGGACAGGGGCGGAGAGACCCAGTACTTC.

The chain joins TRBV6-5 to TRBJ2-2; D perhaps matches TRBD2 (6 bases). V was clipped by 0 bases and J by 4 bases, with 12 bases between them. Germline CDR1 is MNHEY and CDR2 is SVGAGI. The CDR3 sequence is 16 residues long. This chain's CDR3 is CASSYSSGPPTGELFF. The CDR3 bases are TGTGCCAGCAGTTACTCTAGCGGACCTCCCACCGGGGAGCTGTTTTTT.

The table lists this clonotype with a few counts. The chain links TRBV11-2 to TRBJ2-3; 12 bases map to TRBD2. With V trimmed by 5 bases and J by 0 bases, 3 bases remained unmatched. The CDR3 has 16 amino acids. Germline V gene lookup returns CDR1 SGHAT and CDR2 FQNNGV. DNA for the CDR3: TGTGCCAGCAGCGCCGGGACTAGCGGGAGCACAGATACGCAGTATTTT. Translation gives CASSAGTSGSTDTQYF.

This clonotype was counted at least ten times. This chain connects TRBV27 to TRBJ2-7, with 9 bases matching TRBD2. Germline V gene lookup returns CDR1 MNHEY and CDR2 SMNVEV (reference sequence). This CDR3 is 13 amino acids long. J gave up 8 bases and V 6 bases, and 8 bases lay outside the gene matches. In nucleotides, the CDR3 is TGTGCCAGCAGCTTTAGCGGGAGCGGTAAGCAGTACGTC. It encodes CASSFSGSGKQYV.

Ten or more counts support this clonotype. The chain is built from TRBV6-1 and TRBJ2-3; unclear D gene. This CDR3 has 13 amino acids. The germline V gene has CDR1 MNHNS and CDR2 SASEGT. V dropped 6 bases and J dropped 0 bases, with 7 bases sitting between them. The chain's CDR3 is CASRTQSTDTQYF. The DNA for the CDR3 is TGTGCCAGCAGGACACAGAGCACAGATACGCAGTATTTT.

The CDR3 bases are TGTGCCAGCTCACCACTGGTCCCCCCCACAGATACGCAGTATTTT. It yields the protein CASSPLVPPTDTQYF. The rearrangement links TRBV18 to TRBJ2-3; D gene ambiguous. CDR1 and CDR2 from the germline V gene are KGHSH and LQKENI. V dropped 1 base and J dropped 2 bases, with 10 bases sitting between them. This CDR3 has 15 residues. Full variable domain (remainder filled in from reference TRBV18 and TRBJ2-3): NAGVMQNPRHLVRRRGQEARLRCSPMKGHSHVYWYRQLPEEGLKFMVYLQKENIIDESGMPKERFSAEFPKEGPSILRIQQVVRGDSAAYFCASSPLVPPTDTQYFGPGTRLTVL.

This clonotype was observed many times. CDR3 region: CASSSSGEDIQYF. The CDR3 DNA reads as TGTGCCAGCAGTTCCTCGGGGGAGGACATTCAGTACTTC. The chain combines TRBV12-3 or TRBV12-4 with TRBJ2-4, with D maybe TRBD2 (6 bases). The V end was cut by 4 bases, the J end by 8 bases, with 12 bases between. CDR3 length: 13 residues.

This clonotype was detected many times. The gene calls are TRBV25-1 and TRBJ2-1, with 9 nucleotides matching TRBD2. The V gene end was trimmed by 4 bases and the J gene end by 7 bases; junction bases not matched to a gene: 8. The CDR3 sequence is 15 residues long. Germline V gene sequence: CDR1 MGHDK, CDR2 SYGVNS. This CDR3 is CASSVPGLAVNEQFF. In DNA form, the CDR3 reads TGTGCCAGCAGTGTCCCGGGACTAGCAGTAAATGAGCAGTTCTTC. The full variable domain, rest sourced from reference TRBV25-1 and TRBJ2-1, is EADIYQTPRYLVIGTGKKITLECSQTMGHDKMYWYQQDPGMELHLIHYSYGVNSTEKGDLSSESTVSRIRTEHFPLTLESARPSHTSQYLCASSVPGLAVNEQFFGPGTRLTVL.